The next 2 T cell receptor beta chains were all read from a single sample in a study of blood T cell repertoires in COVID-19 (dated by TCRdb to about 2020). Library preparation was by the immunoSEQ multiplex PCR assay. TCRdb took over this immuneACCESS table, retaining in-frame rearrangements with V and J assigned. Such tables are incomplete; in checked studies, under half of the missing clones stem from an unresolved V gene, and the remainder is unexplained. In this sample the table shows 200,000 to 250,000 clones, roughly 90% of which occur a single time. The ten most abundant clones make up about 6.5% of the sample. Sequencing was carried out using peripheral blood. The receptors shown here come from a man between 60 and 70 years old who had recovered from COVID-19.

This chain joins TRBV30 and TRBJ2-3; unclear D gene. V lost 0 bases to trimming and J lost 9 bases, with 10 bases between them. This CDR3 comprises 12 residues. Germline CDR1 GTSNPN, CDR2 SVGIG (reference sequence). CDR3 sequence (DNA): TGTGCCTGGAGTGTACAGCTAAAGACGCAGTATTTT. Encoded protein: CAWSVQLKTQYF. Full variable domain (rest looked up from reference TRBV30 and TRBJ2-3): SQTIHQWPATLVQPVGSPLSLECTVEGTSNPNLYWYRQAAGRGLQLLFYSVGIGQISSEVPQNLSASRPQDRQFILSSKKLLLSDSGFYLCAWSVQLKTQYFGPGTRLTVL.

V and J are TRBV5-1 and TRBJ2-1; 7 bases map to TRBD1. The CDR3 totals 18 residues. With 0 bases clipped from V and 0 bases from J, the junction kept 9 bases outside the gene matches. Germline assignment: CDR1 SGHRS and CDR2 YFSETQ. The CDR3 reads CASSLGQGVLSSYNEQFF. CDR3 nucleotide sequence: TGCGCCAGCAGCTTGGGGCAGGGGGTCTTAAGCTCCTACAATGAGCAGTTCTTC.